Below are 27 T cell receptor beta chains sequenced from a single sample in a study of T-cell memory formation after mild COVID-19. TCRdb re-analysed the 5' RACE reads in MiXCR, keeping a single row per CDR3 protein. The top ten clones hold 1.4% of a sample with roughly 51,000 distinct CDR3 sequences, about 7% of them seen once. Input material: PBMCs or a T cell subset sorted from them (not recorded which). Receptors originate from a man aged 18 to 35 who had mild COVID-19 (a few samples of this study predate the infection). Cell type and time point are not known.

V usage is TRBV7-2 and J usage is TRBJ2-5; D unclear. Germline V gene sequence: CDR1 SGHTA, CDR2 FQGNSA. V was clipped by 3 bases and J by 5 bases, with 10 bases between them. The CDR3 is 13 residues long. The CDR3 bases are TGTGCCAGCAGCTTTAGCCCGACGGAGACCCAGTACTTC. Translated: CASSFSPTETQYF.

The table lists this clonotype with many counts. This rearrangement joins TRBV4-2 to TRBJ2-1, with a possible D match to TRBD2 (6 bases). CDR1 and CDR2 from the germline V gene are LGHNA and YNFKEQ. The CDR3 has 14 amino acids. Trimming removed 4 bases at V and 0 bases at J, with 7 bases between. The CDR3 protein is CASSPDYSYNEQFF. The DNA for the CDR3 is TGTGCCAGCAGCCCGGACTACTCCTACAATGAGCAGTTCTTC.

This clonotype was counted many times. The chain joins TRBV18 to TRBJ2-7, with a possible D match to TRBD1 (5 bases). The V end was cut by 2 bases, the J end by 4 bases, with 12 bases between. There are 14 residues in the CDR3. Germline lookup yields CDR1 KGHSH and CDR2 LQKENI. The DNA for the CDR3 is TGTGCCAGCTCACCAGACACAGGCAGGTACGAGCAGTACGTC. It is translated as CASSPDTGRYEQYV.

The table lists this clonotype with many counts. The V gene is TRBV20-1, the J gene TRBJ1-5, with 7 bases lining up with TRBD1. The CDR3 totals 13 residues. Per germline, CDR1 DFQATT and CDR2 SNEGSKA (reference sequence). The junction had 5 bases not matched to a gene; V was cut back by 3 bases and J by 6 bases. As DNA, the CDR3 is TGCAGTGCTAGGTTAGGGGGCGGTCAGCCCCAGCATTTT. The encoded protein is CSARLGGGQPQHF.

This clonotype turned up a few times. CDR3 nucleotide sequence: TGTGCCAGCAGCGGGGGGACTGCGTCCTACGAGCAGTACTTC. This encodes CASSGGTASYEQYF. The rearrangement uses TRBV5-6 and TRBJ2-7, with D possibly being TRBD2 (6 bases). Trimming removed 4 bases at V and 1 base at J, with 12 bases between. Germline loops: CDR1 SGHDT, CDR2 YYEEEE. The CDR3 spans 14 residues.

This clonotype has a handful of counts. This chain connects TRBV6-5 to TRBJ2-5; 7 bases match TRBD2. The trim removed 6 bases at V and 0 bases at J, leaving 10 bases unmatched. Germline CDR1 reads MNHEY; CDR2 reads SVGAGI. The CDR3 is made up of 16 amino acids. The CDR3, as DNA: TGTGCCAGCAGCACCTGGGGGGGACCAAACCAAGAGACCCAGTACTTC. Translating gives CASSTWGGPNQETQYF.

This clonotype was counted ten times or more. The rearrangement uses TRBV5-6 and TRBJ2-3; D remains unclear. Germline V lookup: CDR1 SGHDT, CDR2 YYEEEE. The germline V and J ends were trimmed by 1 base and 0 bases, with 12 bases remaining between them. The CDR3 covers 16 residues. CDR3 nucleotides: TGTGCCAGCAGCTTGTTGGTAGTGGGAAGCACAGATACGCAGTATTTT. Protein sequence: CASSLLVVGSTDTQYF.

The chain combines TRBV4-3 with TRBJ2-2, with D unclear. Between the trimmed V and J ends, which lost 1 base and 0 bases, there was a span of 6 bases. CDR1 is LGHNA and CDR2 is YSLEER in the germline V gene. The CDR3 consists of 15 residues. CDR3 residues: CASSQGGTNTGELFF. The CDR3, as DNA: TGCGCCAGCAGCCAAGGGGGAACGAACACCGGGGAGCTGTTTTTT.

The chain carries TRBV3-1 and TRBJ1-5; D unclear. CDR3 length: 12 residues. Germline lookup yields CDR1 LGHDT and CDR2 YNNKEL (reference sequence). Trimming cost V 3 bases and J 4 bases, with 4 bases left between them. The DNA for the CDR3 is TGTGCCAGCAGCCAGCCTAATCAGCCCCAGCATTTT. This translates into CASSQPNQPQHF.

This clonotype has ten or more counts. The CDR3 DNA reads as TGCGCCAGCAGCAGGACAGGGGAGCTTTACGAGCAGTACGTC. It specifies CASSRTGELYEQYV. The chain employs TRBV5-1 and TRBJ2-7, with 9 nucleotides matching TRBD1. This CDR3 spans 14 amino acids. V was pared by 4 bases and J by 4 bases, with 6 bases of the junction left unmatched. CDR1 is SGHRS and CDR2 is YFSETQ in the germline V gene.

This clonotype was picked up many times. The chain combines TRBV15 with TRBJ2-1; TRBD1 agrees at 9 bases. J gave up 0 bases and V 5 bases, and 8 bases lay outside the gene matches. This CDR3 has 17 residues. Germline assignment: CDR1 LNHNV and CDR2 YYDKDF (reference sequence). CDR3 loop: CATSSKGGQGSYNEQFF. CDR3 DNA sequence: TGTGCCACCAGCTCCAAGGGGGGACAGGGCTCCTACAATGAGCAGTTCTTC.

This clonotype came up many times. J is TRBJ2-7 and V is TRBV5-1; no clear D gene. The V end lost 4 bases, the J end lost 6 bases, and 14 bases lay between the germline ends. Per germline, CDR1 SGHRS and CDR2 YFSETQ. CDR3 length: 13 residues. CDR3 loop: CASSLTFYGEQYV. The CDR3 DNA reads as TGCGCCAGCAGCCTGACATTCTACGGCGAGCAGTACGTC.

This clonotype showed up many times. The CDR3: CASSYSRGNTIYF. Here the CDR3 DNA reads TGTGCCAGCAGTTACTCCAGGGGAAACACCATATATTTT. The chain carries TRBV6-5 and TRBJ1-3, with D hard to call. The V end was cut by 0 bases, the J end by 4 bases, with 4 bases between. The germline V gene has CDR1 MNHEY and CDR2 SVGAGI. The CDR3 consists of 13 residues.

This clonotype was counted a few times. The V gene is TRBV20-1, the J gene TRBJ1-4, with D possibly matching TRBD1 (6 bases). This CDR3 comprises 13 residues. Germline lookup yields CDR1 DFQATT and CDR2 SNEGSKA (reference sequence). The germline V and J ends were trimmed by 1 base and 5 bases, with 8 bases remaining between them. The CDR3 sequence: CSARGTENEKLFF. The CDR3 bases are TGCAGTGCTAGAGGGACAGAAAATGAAAAACTGTTTTTT.

This clonotype was seen more than once but under ten times. The chain carries TRBV12-3 or TRBV12-4 and TRBJ1-1, with a weak D call TRBD1 (6 bases). The CDR3 extends over 14 amino acids. V lost 7 bases and J 8 bases, leaving 20 bases between the germline ends. The CDR3 region has the DNA TGTGCCAGCACCCAAGATGGGGCGGGGGCAGAAGCTTTCTTT. Its protein is CASTQDGAGAEAFF.

This clonotype appeared a few times. The V and J genes are TRBV5-1 and TRBJ2-3, with TRBD1 matching over 10 bases. Germline CDR1 reads SGHRS; CDR2 reads YFSETQ. CDR3 length: 16 residues. The V gene end was trimmed by 0 bases and the J gene end by 1 base; junction bases not matched to a gene: 2. The CDR3 region has the DNA TGCGCCAGCAGCTTGGGGACAGGGGGGGGCACAGATACGCAGTATTTT. Encoded protein: CASSLGTGGGTDTQYF.

This clonotype has ten or more counts. V is TRBV7-2 and J is TRBJ1-2; D perhaps matches TRBD1 (5 bases). V was trimmed by 0 bases and J by 4 bases, leaving 12 bases between them. The CDR3 spans 15 residues. Looked up from germline, CDR1 is SGHTA and CDR2 is FQGNSA. The CDR3, as DNA: TGTGCCAGCAGCTTAGCGCGGAGACAGTCCTATGGCTACACCTTC. This sequence encodes CASSLARRQSYGYTF.

This CDR3 is CASSFQQGRTEAFF. In DNA, the CDR3 is TGTGCCAGCAGCTTCCAGCAGGGGAGGACTGAAGCTTTCTTT. This rearrangement joins TRBV7-9 to TRBJ1-1; perhaps TRBD1 as D (6 bases). Germline CDR1 SEHNR, CDR2 FQNEAQ (reference sequence). The CDR3 covers 14 residues. V was pared by 3 bases and J by 5 bases, with 13 bases between.

The chain uses TRBV12-3 or TRBV12-4 and TRBJ2-1, with D possibly TRBD2 on 7 matching bases. V was clipped by 5 bases and J by 4 bases, with 24 bases between them. The CDR3 extends over 18 amino acids. CDR3 nucleotide sequence: TGTGCCAGCAGTCCCCCGCGGGGGCCCCTAAGTTTATACAATGAGCAGTTCTTC. It translates to CASSPPRGPLSLYNEQFF.

This clonotype was found a few times. The V call is TRBV28, the J call TRBJ1-4, with a weak D call TRBD1 (6 bases). In germline, CDR1 is MDHEN, CDR2 SYDVKM. The CDR3 totals 14 residues. With 6 bases removed from V and 5 bases from J, the gap between germline ends came to 13 bases. As DNA, the CDR3 is TGTGCCAGCAGCACAGGGCCTCTCAATGAAAAACTGTTTTTT. This translates into CASSTGPLNEKLFF.

A few counts support this clonotype. The V gene is TRBV6-6, the J gene TRBJ2-4; D is undetermined. The germline V gene encodes CDR1 MNHNY and CDR2 SVGAGI (reference sequence). The CDR3 is 15 amino acids. Trimming shortened V by 6 bases and J by 0 bases, and 12 bases separated the two germline ends. The CDR3 here is CASSDGPLAKNIQYF. The DNA of the CDR3 is TGTGCCAGCAGCGACGGCCCATTAGCCAAAAACATTCAGTACTTC.

This rearrangement joins TRBV6-5 to TRBJ1-1; 7 bases fit TRBD1. V lost 10 bases to trimming and J lost 1 base; unmatched junction nucleotides: 6. CDR3 size: 13 residues. The V gene's germline CDR1 is MNHEY and CDR2 SVGAGI. The CDR3 loop reads CAISGQKNTEAFF. CDR3 in DNA: TGTGCCATTTCGGGACAGAAGAACACTGAAGCTTTCTTT.

This clonotype was detected only a few times. This chain links TRBV5-4 with TRBJ2-2; D remains ambiguous. Per germline, CDR1 SGHNT and CDR2 YYREEE (reference sequence). V dropped 3 bases and J dropped 0 bases, with 9 bases sitting between them. This CDR3 region has 15 residues. The CDR3 loop reads CASSSEAANTGELFF. In nucleotides, the CDR3 is TGTGCCAGCAGCTCCGAAGCCGCGAACACCGGGGAGCTGTTTTTT.

The chain has TRBV28 and TRBJ1-1; D ambiguous. Trimming shortened V by 3 bases and J by 4 bases, and 12 bases separated the two germline ends. CDR1 is MDHEN, CDR2 SYDVKM, per germline. The CDR3 covers 14 residues. The CDR3 is CASSLWEASTEAFF. The CDR3 region has the DNA TGTGCCAGCAGTTTGTGGGAGGCGAGCACTGAAGCTTTCTTT.

The chain uses TRBV24-1 and TRBJ2-1; TRBD1 matches at 9 bases. Germline assignment: CDR1 KGHDR and CDR2 SFDVKD. CDR3 length equals 15 residues. The V segment lost 5 bases and the J segment 7 bases; nucleotides outside the gene matches: 8. CDR3 loop: CATSGTGTGLNEQFF. CDR3 sequence (DNA): TGTGCCACCAGTGGAACCGGGACAGGGTTAAATGAGCAGTTCTTC.

This clonotype has at least ten counts. The chain combines TRBV18 with TRBJ2-1; D might be TRBD1 (6 bases). With 4 bases removed from V and 3 bases from J, the gap between germline ends came to 13 bases. The germline V gene has CDR1 KGHSH and CDR2 LQKENI. This CDR3 comprises 15 residues. The CDR3 loop reads CASSRARDNYNEQFF. DNA for the CDR3: TGTGCCAGCTCACGAGCCCGGGACAACTACAATGAGCAGTTCTTC.

This clonotype has a count of ten or more. V usage is TRBV5-1 and J usage is TRBJ2-2; D unclear. Germline CDR1 reads SGHRS; CDR2 reads YFSETQ. V was clipped by 1 base and J by 4 bases, with 8 bases between them. CDR3 length equals 14 residues. For the CDR3, the DNA is TGCGCCAGCAGCTTGTACCCGCGCACCGGGGAGCTGTTTTTT. Residues: CASSLYPRTGELFF.